Given below is one T cell receptor beta chain in context. The data are from a study of blood T cell repertoires in COVID-19. Only in-frame clones appear in the TCRdb table, and some are missing; sequencing was by immunoSEQ multiplex PCR. The sample shows 200,000 to 250,000 clones, less than 90% of them seen only once. V lost 1 base, J lost 4 bases, and 10 bases lay in between. Per germline, CDR1 LNHDA and CDR2 SQIVND (reference sequence). The CDR3 consists of 14 residues. The TCR originated in a man in his sixties with acute or convalescent COVID-19. Specimen: peripheral blood. V is TRBV19 and J is TRBJ1-2; no reliable D call. DNA of the CDR3: TGTGCCAGTAGTATAGGGAGGACCGCCTATGGCTACACCTTC. As protein: CASSIGRTAYGYTF.